This is a list of T cell receptor beta chains from one sample in a study of T cell repertoires in cytomegalovirus infection. Using its own MiXCR run on the reads, TCRdb lists one record per CDR3 protein. The sample has around 710,000 distinct CDR3 sequences; just under 30% are singletons. Antigens for these TCRs are unknown. The source material was cultured CD8+ T cells from PBMCs, sampled from culture after CMV antigen stimulation. These receptors were taken from a human donor in good health (CMV status not recorded). Some clones in this sample may be carry-over from other donors' samples. The CDR3 runs from the conserved cysteine through the conserved F or W. Each record gives: J gene, V gene, D gene, clone size, CDR3 DNA, CDR3 protein. A D gene is named only where the DNA matches it firmly. Clone size, where shown, is once, few, many, or a class for clones that have expanded.

TRBJ2-2 | TRBV20-1 | - | once | TGCAGTGCTAGTGTAAAAACCGGGGAGCTGTTTTTT | CSASVKTGELFF
TRBJ2-7 | TRBV6-6 | - | - | TGTGCCAGCAGTTACTTGACGGGAAACTCCTACGAGCAGTACTTC | CASSYLTGNSYEQYF
TRBJ1-1 | TRBV20-1 | - | - | TGCAGTGTTACATGGATAGGGGACTCAGTCGACACTGAAGCTTTCTTT | CSVTWIGDSVDTEAFF
TRBJ2-1 | TRBV7-9 | TRBD2 | few | TGTGCCAGCAGCTCAATAGCGGGGGCCGAGTACAATGAGCAGTTCTTC | CASSSIAGAEYNEQFF
TRBJ1-1 | TRBV19 | - | - | TGTGCCAGTATGGTCAGGGCCCACACTGAAGCTTTCTTT | CASMVRAHTEAFF
TRBJ2-1 | TRBV4-1 | TRBD1 | few | TGCGCCAGCAGCCAAGATGCTCACCCGGGACAGGGGTCCTACAATGAGCAGTTCTTC | CASSQDAHPGQGSYNEQFF
TRBJ2-5 | TRBV20-1 | TRBD2 | few | TGCGCTAGCGGGGGCAATCAAGAGACCCAGTACTTC | CASGGNQETQYF
TRBJ2-1 | TRBV5-6 | - | - | TGTGCCAGCAGCCCGTTGACCGGGAGCTCCTACAATGAGCAGTTCTTC | CASSPLTGSSYNEQFF
TRBJ1-6 | TRBV6-5 | - | few | TGTGCCAGCAGTTACTCCTGGCAGGGAAGCTCCTATAATTCACCCCTCCACTTT | CASSYSWQGSSYNSPLHF
TRBJ2-5 | TRBV6-6 | - | few | TGTGCCAGCAGTTACCCCCCAGCCACGCCATCGTACCAAGAGACCCAGTACTTC | CASSYPPATPSYQETQYF
TRBJ2-7 | TRBV12-3/TRBV12-4 | - | - | TGTGCCAGCAGTTTAGCAGGAAGGGCCTGCGAGCAGTACTTC | CASSLAGRACEQYF
TRBJ2-7 | TRBV12-3/TRBV12-4 | - | few | TGTGCCAGCAGTTTAAGTGTAGGCTACGAGCAGTACTTC | CASSLSVGYEQYF
TRBJ1-1 | TRBV12-3/TRBV12-4 | - | - | TGTGCCAGCAGTTTTTTCGCCAGGGCACACACTGAAGCTTTCTTT | CASSFFARAHTEAFF
TRBJ2-1 | TRBV2 | TRBD2 | many | TGTGCCAGCAGTGGACTAGCGGGGAACAATGAGCAGTTCTTC | CASSGLAGNNEQFF